Below are 9 T cell receptor beta chains sequenced from a single sample in a study of cytomegalovirus exposure and HLA in healthy donors. Primers included in the PCR were 60 Vbeta and 13 Jbeta primers. Libraries were prepared by immunoSEQ multiplex PCR; TCRdb keeps only in-frame clonotypes and omits some of them. The profile shows around 150,000 clones, roughly 86% of them singletons. Sample: PBMCs. These TCRs come from a woman in her 40s in good health and CMV-seronegative.

This chain uses TRBV19 with TRBJ1-2, with unresolved D. CDR3 length: 12 amino acids. Germline-derived CDR1 and CDR2 are LNHDA and SQIVND (reference sequence). The ends were cut back, 7 bases at V and 8 bases at J, with 14 bases in the middle. The CDR3 loop is CASTFGLSGYTF. The CDR3 DNA reads TGTGCCAGTACCTTCGGACTCTCCGGCTACACCTTC.

The chain combines TRBV5-4 with TRBJ2-5; 7 positions agree with TRBD2. CDR1 and CDR2 (germline): SGHNT, YYREEE (reference sequence). This CDR3 contains 14 residues. J was trimmed by 6 bases and V by 2 bases; bases with no gene match: 7. Here the CDR3 reads CASSFWGGGKTQYF. The CDR3 nucleotides are TGTGCCAGCAGCTTTTGGGGGGGAGGGAAGACCCAGTACTTC.

As regards this clone: An end of the junction does not agree with germline; a read error may underlie this. The chain joins TRBV7-9 to TRBJ2-7; possibly TRBD2 for D (6 bases). The CDR3 consists of 13 residues. Germline CDR1 is SEHNR and CDR2 is FQNEAQ (reference sequence). The CDR3 coding sequence is TGTTCCAGCAGCTTTACGGGAGACTACGAGCAGTACTTC. Encoded protein: CSSSFTGDYEQYF.

V usage is TRBV5-1 and J usage is TRBJ2-1; TRBD2 might be the D (6 bases). V lost 0 bases and J lost 3, with 10 bases in between. Germline V CDR1 and CDR2: SGHRS, YFSETQ. The CDR3 length is 15 residues. CDR3 DNA sequence: TGCGCCAGCAGCTTGGTAGTAGCGGTCTACAATGAGCAGTTCTTC. It yields the protein CASSLVVAVYNEQFF.

The chain links TRBV10-3 to TRBJ2-7; 7 bases match TRBD1. Trimming took 6 bases from V and 6 from J; bases not matched to a gene: 14. CDR1 ENHRY and CDR2 SYGVKD come from the germline V gene. The CDR3 runs to 15 residues. The CDR3 loop reads CAISDRQGVRLEQYF. The DNA for the CDR3 is TGTGCCATCAGCGATAGACAGGGCGTGAGGCTCGAGCAGTACTTC.

CDR3 amino acids: CASSEQGSDTQYF. CDR3 sequence (DNA): TGTGCCAGCAGCGAACAGGGATCGGATACGCAGTATTTT. The chain couples TRBV5-4 to TRBJ2-3, with D possibly matching TRBD1 (6 bases). Germline V gene sequence: CDR1 SGHNT, CDR2 YYREEE (reference sequence). The V end was cut by 4 bases, the J end by 6 bases, with 12 bases between. The CDR3 is 13 amino acids.

This clone occurred once. V and J are TRBV9 and TRBJ2-3, with a possible D match to TRBD2 (5 bases). Germline CDR1 is SGDLS and CDR2 is YYNGEE. V was cut by 1 base and J by 3 bases, with 9 bases left in between. CDR3 length: 14 residues. CDR3 sequence: CASSVTRGTDTQYF. The CDR3 nucleotides are TGTGCCAGCAGCGTAACCCGGGGTACAGATACGCAGTATTTT.

CDR3: CASSLTTGQYYEQYF. Written as DNA, the CDR3 is TGCGCCAGCAGCTTGACCACGGGACAGTACTACGAGCAGTACTTC. The genes are TRBV5-1 and TRBJ2-7; 7 nucleotides align to TRBD1. After removal of 1 base from V and 3 bases from J, the junction contained 7 bases not matched to a gene. Per the germline V gene, CDR1 is SGHRS and CDR2 is YFSETQ. The CDR3 is 15 residues long.

J is TRBJ2-3 and V is TRBV5-1; D is undetermined. CDR3 length: 14 residues. Germline loops: CDR1 SGHRS, CDR2 YFSETQ. Trimming pared 2 bases from V and 2 bases from J, leaving 9 bases between. CDR3 in amino acids: CASSLAEFTDTQYF. The CDR3 DNA reads TGCGCCAGCAGCTTAGCTGAATTCACAGATACGCAGTATTTT. Full variable domain (remainder filled in from reference TRBV5-1 and TRBJ2-3): KAGVTQTPRYLIKTRGQQVTLSCSPISGHRSVSWYQQTPGQGLQFLFEYFSETQRNKGNFPGRFSGRQFSNSRSEMNVSTLELGDSALYLCASSLAEFTDTQYFGPGTRLTVL.